These T cell receptor beta chains were read from a single sample in a study of human T cells and chemical hapten exposure. Using its own MiXCR run on the RACE reads, TCRdb lists one record per CDR3 protein. The sample has 35,000 to 45,000 distinct CDR3 sequences; about 8.9% are singletons. Sequencing used whole blood, obtained in connection with sensitization to the hapten diphenylcyclopropenone (DPC). Receptor source: a woman aged 40 to 50 with alopecia areata. Some clones in this sample may be carry-over from other donors' samples. The CDR3 runs from the conserved cysteine through the conserved F or W. The D gene is left open where the match is weak. The size of a clone is reported for some rows only, either as once, few or many, or as a class for expanded clones.

d_gene | j_gene | abundance | v_gene | CDR3nt | CDR3aa
TRBD2 | TRBJ2-1 | many | TRBV7-3 | TGTGCCAGCAGCTTAATAGCGGGGGGGCCTTCTGAGCAGTTCTTC | CASSLIAGGPSEQFF
. | TRBJ2-2 | many | TRBV7-9 | TGTGCCAGCAGAGGCTTTGTTTCCGGGGAGCTGTTTTTT | CASRGFVSGELFF
TRBD1 | TRBJ1-1 | many | TRBV29-1 | TGCAGCGTTGTCGGACAGGGTCCAGCTTTCTTT | CSVVGQGPAFF
TRBD1 | TRBJ2-2 | . | TRBV20-1 | TGCAGTGCTAGAGTCGGTCAGGGGGATGCCGGGGAGCTGTTTTTT | CSARVGQGDAGELFF
. | TRBJ2-6 | many | TRBV6-2/TRBV6-3 | TGTGCCAGCCACAGGGATAGCTCTGGGGCCAACGTCCTGACTTTC | CASHRDSSGANVLTF
TRBD1 | TRBJ1-1 | many | TRBV2 | TGTGCCAGCTCTCCCATCATGACAGGGACTGAAGCTTTCTTT | CASSPIMTGTEAFF
. | TRBJ2-7 | many | TRBV6-2/TRBV6-3 | TGTGCCAGCATAAATCGACCGCACTACGAGCAGTACTTC | CASINRPHYEQYF
. | TRBJ2-2 | many | TRBV18 | TGTGCCAGCTCACTTGACGGTCCGATCGGGGAGCTGTTTTTT | CASSLDGPIGELFF
. | TRBJ1-2 | many | TRBV12-3/TRBV12-4 | TGTGCCAGCACCGGTAGGCCATCCGGAGGCTACACCTTC | CASTGRPSGGYTF
. | TRBJ2-1 | many | TRBV15 | TGTGCCACCAGCAGAGTCACAGACAATGAGCAGTTCTTC | CATSRVTDNEQFF
. | TRBJ1-6 | many | TRBV6-5 | TGTGCCAGCAGCATACTCAGGACAGCCAATTCACCCCTCCACTTT | CASSILRTANSPLHF
. | TRBJ1-3 | many | TRBV29-1 | TGCAGCGTTGAAGTACAAGACAGCCTCTCTGGAAACACCATATATTTT | CSVEVQDSLSGNTIYF
TRBD2 | TRBJ2-5 | many | TRBV2 | TGTGCCAGCAGTGAAGTGGCCGGACTAGCGGGGGCCGGGACCCAGTACTTC | CASSEVAGLAGAGTQYF
. | TRBJ1-4 | many | TRBV20-1 | TGCAGTGCTAGAGGCGCAGGGATTTCAGATAATGAAAAACTGTTTTTT | CSARGAGISDNEKLFF
. | TRBJ2-7 | many | TRBV30 | TGTGCCTGGAGGGTAGGTTACGAGCAGTACTTC | CAWRVGYEQYF
. | TRBJ2-2 | many | TRBV7-6 | TGTGCCAGCAGCTTGAGGGGAAGGGCCGGGGAGCTGTTTTTT | CASSLRGRAGELFF
. | TRBJ2-7 | many | TRBV14 | TGTGCCAGCAGCCCGGTAGGGGTAGGGTTCCACGAGCAGTACTTC | CASSPVGVGFHEQYF
TRBD1 | TRBJ1-2 | . | TRBV6-5 | TGTGCCAGCAGAACGCCCCGGACAGGAAAAGACCAGGATGGAGGCTACACCTTC | CASRTPRTGKDQDGGYTF
TRBD1 | TRBJ1-6 | many | TRBV6-5 | TGTGCCAGCAGTTACGACAGGGGATATTCACCCCTCCACTTT | CASSYDRGYSPLHF
TRBD1 | TRBJ2-7 | . | TRBV6-5 | TGTGCCAGCAGCAAAGACAGGGGAAACTACGAGCAGTACTTC | CASSKDRGNYEQYF
. | TRBJ1-1 | many | TRBV20-1 | TGCAGTCCCATGTTTGTCACTGAAGCTTTCTTT | CSPMFVTEAFF
TRBD2 | TRBJ2-1 | many | TRBV4-1 | TGCGCCAGCAGCCAAGTGACGGGGGGCTCCTACAATGAGCAGTTCTTC | CASSQVTGGSYNEQFF
. | TRBJ1-2 | many | TRBV29-1 | TGCAGCGTTGGGGAGGACATTCCGGGCTACACCTTC | CSVGEDIPGYTF
. | TRBJ2-7 | many | TRBV7-9 | TGTGCCAGCGCTATCTACGAGCAGTACTTC | CASAIYEQYF
TRBD1 | TRBJ2-7 | many | TRBV24-1 | TGTGCCACCAGTGATCCCTTGGGGACAGGACTCCATGGGCAGTACTTC | CATSDPLGTGLHGQYF
. | TRBJ1-5 | . | TRBV7-9 | TGTGCCAGCAGCTCCCCCGCGGACGGAGGCAATCAGCCCCAGCATTTT | CASSSPADGGNQPQHF
TRBD1 | TRBJ2-7 | many | TRBV20-1 | TGCAGTGCTAGGGGACAGAGGGAGTACGAGCAGTACTTC | CSARGQREYEQYF
. | TRBJ2-5 | many | TRBV7-9 | TGTGCCAGCAGCTTAGCGCATCACAGGGTGAATCGTCAAGAGACCCAGTACTTC | CASSLAHHRVNRQETQYF
. | TRBJ1-2 | few | TRBV5-6 | TGTGCCAGCAGCTTGACTTCATCCGGCTACACCTTC | CASSLTSSGYTF
. | TRBJ2-2 | . | TRBV20-1 | TGCAGTGCTAGAACTTTCAGGTCGAACACCGGGGAGCTGTTTTTT | CSARTFRSNTGELFF
. | TRBJ2-1 | . | TRBV2 | TGTGCCAGCAATGAACAGAGCTATGAGCAGTTCTTC | CASNEQSYEQFF
. | TRBJ2-2 | many | TRBV4-2 | TGTGCCAGCAGCCAAGATCCCGGGGACACCGGGGAGCTGTTTTTT | CASSQDPGDTGELFF
. | TRBJ2-7 | many | TRBV13 | TGTGCCAGCAGCCCCCCGGAGAGGTACGAGCAGTACTTC | CASSPPERYEQYF
. | TRBJ2-7 | many | TRBV28 | TGTGCCAGCAGTTTACCGGACGGATCCTACGAGCAGTACTTC | CASSLPDGSYEQYF
TRBD1 | TRBJ1-5 | many | TRBV7-9 | TGTGCCAGCAGCCCGGGGACAGTACAGCATTTT | CASSPGTVQHF
. | TRBJ2-3 | many | TRBV5-1 | TGCGCCAGCAGCCTAAACGACCTCCCGCAGTATTTT | CASSLNDLPQYF
. | TRBJ2-2 | . | TRBV7-2 | TGTGCCAGCGCCAGGCGACCCCCGAACACCGGGGAGCTGTTTTTT | CASARRPPNTGELFF
TRBD1 | TRBJ1-1 | few | TRBV4-3 | TGCGCCAGCAGCCACGGGGGACAGGAGCCGACTGAAGCTTTCTTT | CASSHGGQEPTEAFF
. | TRBJ1-5 | many | TRBV9 | TGTGCCAGCAGCGTAGCAGGTAATAGCAATCAGCCCCAGCATTTT | CASSVAGNSNQPQHF
. | TRBJ1-5 | many | TRBV6-2/TRBV6-3 | TGTGCCAGCACTTCTACGGGGGGGAATCAGCCCCAGCATTTT | CASTSTGGNQPQHF
. | TRBJ1-5 | many | TRBV27 | TGTGCCAGCAGTTGGGGACTCTACAATCAGCCCCAGCATTTT | CASSWGLYNQPQHF
. | TRBJ2-5 | many | TRBV7-6 | TGTGCCAGCAGCTCCCAAACAGGGAGAGGAGAGACCCAGTACTTC | CASSSQTGRGETQYF
. | TRBJ1-2 | many | TRBV7-3 | TGTGCCAGCAGTAGTGGGGGTCAAGCTAACTATGGCTACACCTTC | CASSSGGQANYGYTF
TRBD1 | TRBJ2-7 | many | TRBV30 | TGTGCCTGGAGTCCGGGACAGGGGGCCTACGAGCAGTACTTC | CAWSPGQGAYEQYF
. | TRBJ1-4 | . | TRBV20-1 | TGCAGTGCTAAGGTTGGGGAAAAACTGTTTTTT | CSAKVGEKLFF
. | TRBJ2-1 | few | TRBV4-3 | TGCGCCAGCAGCCAAGACGGTGGCAGGATAGACTACAATGAGCAGTTCTTC | CASSQDGGRIDYNEQFF
. | TRBJ2-1 | many | TRBV5-1 | TGCGCCAGCAGCCTACGTTCCCCGAGCTCCTACAATGAGCAGTTCTTC | CASSLRSPSSYNEQFF
. | TRBJ2-7 | . | TRBV7-2 | TGTGCCAGCAGGAAGACCGGGGGTGGAGGATACGAGCAGTACTTC | CASRKTGGGGYEQYF
TRBD1 | TRBJ1-1 | many | TRBV5-1 | TGCGCCAGCAGCCCCAGGTACGGGACAGGAATGAACACTGAAGCTTTCTTT | CASSPRYGTGMNTEAFF
. | TRBJ2-3 | . | TRBV7-2 | TGTGCCAGCAGCTTGGGGCCCCTCACAGATAGGCAGTATTTT | CASSLGPLTDRQYF
. | TRBJ2-2 | medium-sized | TRBV6-4 | TGTGCCAGCAGTGACGGGCAGGGGTCCGGGGAGCTGTTTTTT | CASSDGQGSGELFF
. | TRBJ2-7 | few | TRBV28 | TGTGCCACCCTAAGGCATACGAGCTCCTACGAGCAGTACTTC | CATLRHTSSYEQYF